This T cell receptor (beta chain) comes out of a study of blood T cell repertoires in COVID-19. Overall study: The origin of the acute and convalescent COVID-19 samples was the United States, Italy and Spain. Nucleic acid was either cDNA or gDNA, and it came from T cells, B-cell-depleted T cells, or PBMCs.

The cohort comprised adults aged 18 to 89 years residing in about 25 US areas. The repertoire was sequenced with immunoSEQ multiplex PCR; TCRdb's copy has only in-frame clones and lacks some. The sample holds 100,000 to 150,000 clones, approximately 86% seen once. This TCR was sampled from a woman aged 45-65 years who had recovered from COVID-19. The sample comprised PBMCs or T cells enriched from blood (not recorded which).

The CDR3 nucleotides are TGTGCCAGCAGGGGTAGCGGGGCGAGCTCCTACGAGCAGTACTTC. This sequence encodes CASRGSGASSYEQYF. The V and J genes are TRBV6-5 and TRBJ2-7; TRBD2 matches 8 bases. The CDR3 length is 15 residues. CDR1 is MNHEY, CDR2 SVGAGI, per germline. V shed 6 bases and J 0 bases; nucleotides not matched to a gene: 7.